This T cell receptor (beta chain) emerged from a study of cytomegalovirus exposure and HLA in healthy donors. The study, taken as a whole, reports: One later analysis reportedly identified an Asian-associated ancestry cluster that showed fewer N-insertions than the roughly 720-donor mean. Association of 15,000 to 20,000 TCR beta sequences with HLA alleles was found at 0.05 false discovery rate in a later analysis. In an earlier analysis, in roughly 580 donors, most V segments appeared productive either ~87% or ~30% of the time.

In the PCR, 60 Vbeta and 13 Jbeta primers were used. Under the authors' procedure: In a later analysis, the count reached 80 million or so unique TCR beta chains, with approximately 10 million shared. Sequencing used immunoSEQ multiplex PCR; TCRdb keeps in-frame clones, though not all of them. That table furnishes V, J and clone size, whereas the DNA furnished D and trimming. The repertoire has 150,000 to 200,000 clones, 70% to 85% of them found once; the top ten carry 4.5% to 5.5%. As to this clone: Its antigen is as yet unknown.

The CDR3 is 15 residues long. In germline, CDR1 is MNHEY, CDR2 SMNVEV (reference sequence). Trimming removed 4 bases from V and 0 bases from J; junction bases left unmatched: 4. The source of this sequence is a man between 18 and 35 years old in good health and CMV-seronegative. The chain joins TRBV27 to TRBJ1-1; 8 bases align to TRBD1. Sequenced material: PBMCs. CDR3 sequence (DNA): TGTGCCAGCAGTTGGACAGGGCGTATGAACACTGAAGCTTTCTTT. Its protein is CASSWTGRMNTEAFF.